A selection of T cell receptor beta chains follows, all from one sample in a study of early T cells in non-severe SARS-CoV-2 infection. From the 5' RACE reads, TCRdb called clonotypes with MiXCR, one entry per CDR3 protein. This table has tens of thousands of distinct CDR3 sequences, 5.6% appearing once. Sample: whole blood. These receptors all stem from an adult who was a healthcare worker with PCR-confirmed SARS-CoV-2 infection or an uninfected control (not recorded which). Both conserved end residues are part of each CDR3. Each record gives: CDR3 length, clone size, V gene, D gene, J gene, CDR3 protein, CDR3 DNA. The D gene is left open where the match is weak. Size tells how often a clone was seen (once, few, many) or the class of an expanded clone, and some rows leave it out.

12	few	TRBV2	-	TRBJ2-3	CASSEFRDTQYF	TGTGCCAGCAGTGAATTTAGAGATACGCAGTATTTT
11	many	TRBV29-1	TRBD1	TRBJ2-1	CSVEQGHEQFF	TGCAGCGTGGAACAGGGGCATGAGCAGTTCTTC
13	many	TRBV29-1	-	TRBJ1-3	CSVDRLGGNTIYF	TGCAGCGTTGACCGACTTGGCGGAAACACCATATATTTT
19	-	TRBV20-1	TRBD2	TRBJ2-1	CSARVSGTSGRAIWNEQFF	TGCAGTGCTAGAGTCTCCGGGACTAGCGGGAGAGCGATTTGGAATGAGCAGTTCTTC
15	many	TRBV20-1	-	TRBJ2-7	CSARDWQTSSYEQYF	TGCAGTGCTAGGGACTGGCAGACTTCCTCCTACGAGCAGTACTTC
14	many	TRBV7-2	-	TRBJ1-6	CASSLAGRESPLHF	TGTGCCAGCAGCTTAGCAGGGCGGGAGTCACCCCTCCACTTT
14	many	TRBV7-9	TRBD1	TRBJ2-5	CASRTGTVQETQYF	TGTGCCAGCAGAACCGGGACAGTTCAAGAGACCCAGTACTTC
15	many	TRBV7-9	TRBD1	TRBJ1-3	CASSHDRGSGNTIYF	TGTGCCAGCAGCCACGACAGGGGGTCTGGAAACACCATATATTTT
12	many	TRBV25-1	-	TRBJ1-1	CASSELGGKAFF	TGTGCCAGCAGTGAATTAGGGGGGAAAGCTTTCTTT
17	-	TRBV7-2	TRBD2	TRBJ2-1	CASSLPVAGGPVVRQFF	TGTGCCAGCAGCTTACCAGTAGCGGGGGGACCCGTAGTAAGGCAGTTCTTC
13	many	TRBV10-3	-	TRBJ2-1	CAIGGRASEQQFF	TGTGCCATCGGGGGTAGGGCGAGCGAGCAGCAGTTCTTC
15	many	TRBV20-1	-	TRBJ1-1	CSARDPQGGRTEAFF	TGCAGTGCTAGAGATCCCCAGGGTGGTCGTACTGAAGCTTTCTTT
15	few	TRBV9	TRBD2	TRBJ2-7	CASSAGLAEHYEQYF	TGTGCCAGCAGTGCGGGACTAGCGGAGCACTACGAGCAGTACTTC
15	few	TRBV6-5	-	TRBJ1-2	CASSPPGLTLWGYTF	TGTGCCAGCAGTCCCCCGGGACTCACTTTATGGGGCTACACCTTC
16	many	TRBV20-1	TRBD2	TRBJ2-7	CSARDGGRGHSYEQYF	TGCAGTGCTAGAGATGGCGGGAGGGGGCATTCCTACGAGCAGTACTTC
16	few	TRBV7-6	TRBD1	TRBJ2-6	CASSLRTGTGANVLTF	TGTGCCAGCAGCTTAAGGACAGGGACAGGGGCCAACGTCCTGACTTTC
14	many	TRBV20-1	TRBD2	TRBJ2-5	CSARSSGRKATQYF	TGCAGTGCTAGAAGTAGCGGGAGGAAGGCGACCCAGTACTTC
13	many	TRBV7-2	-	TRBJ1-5	CATRADSNQPQHF	TGTGCCACCCGGGCAGATAGCAATCAGCCCCAGCATTTT
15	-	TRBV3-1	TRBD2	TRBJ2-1	CASSPPWTSGREQFF	TGTGCCAGCAGCCCCCCCTGGACTAGCGGGAGGGAGCAGTTCTTC
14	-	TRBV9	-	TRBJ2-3	CASSVEGRSDTQYF	TGTGCCAGCAGCGTGGAGGGCAGATCAGATACGCAGTATTTT
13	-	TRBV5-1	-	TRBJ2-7	CASSPLNLYEQYF	TGCGCCAGCAGCCCCCTCAATCTCTACGAGCAGTACTTC
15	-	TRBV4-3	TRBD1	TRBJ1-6	CASSRSGQGDSPLHF	TGCGCCAGCAGCCGATCGGGACAGGGTGACTCACCCCTCCACTTT